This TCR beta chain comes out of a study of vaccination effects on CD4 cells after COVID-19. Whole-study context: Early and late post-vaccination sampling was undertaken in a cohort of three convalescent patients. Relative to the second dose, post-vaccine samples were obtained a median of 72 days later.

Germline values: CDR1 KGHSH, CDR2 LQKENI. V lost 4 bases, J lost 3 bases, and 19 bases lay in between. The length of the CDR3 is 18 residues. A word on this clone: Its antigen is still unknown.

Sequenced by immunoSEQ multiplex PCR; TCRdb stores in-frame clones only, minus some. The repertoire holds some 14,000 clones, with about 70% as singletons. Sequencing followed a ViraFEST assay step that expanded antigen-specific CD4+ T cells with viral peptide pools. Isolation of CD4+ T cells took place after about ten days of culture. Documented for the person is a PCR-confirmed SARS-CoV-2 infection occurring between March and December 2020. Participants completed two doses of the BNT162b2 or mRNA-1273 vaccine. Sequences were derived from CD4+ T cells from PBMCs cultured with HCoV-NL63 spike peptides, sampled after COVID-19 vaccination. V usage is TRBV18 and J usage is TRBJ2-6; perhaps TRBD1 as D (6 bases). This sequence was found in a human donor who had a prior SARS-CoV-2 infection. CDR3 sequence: CASSQFQDSPSGANVLTF. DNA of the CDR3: TGTGCCAGCTCACAGTTTCAGGACAGTCCTAGTGGGGCCAACGTCCTGACTTTC.